This T cell receptor beta chain originates from a study of radiotherapy plus CTLA-4 blockade in lung cancer. Libraries were prepared by immunoSEQ multiplex PCR; TCRdb keeps only in-frame clonotypes and omits some of them. The repertoire holds tens of thousands of clones, with around 76% as singletons. The ends were cut back, 2 bases at V and 3 bases at J, with 9 bases in the middle. The germline V gene encodes CDR1 SGHNT and CDR2 YYREEE (reference sequence). This CDR3 is built from 14 residues. The V call is TRBV5-4, the J call TRBJ2-1; D not certain. This receptor was obtained from a human donor with non-small cell lung cancer whose response to radiotherapy plus ipilimumab could not be evaluated. Some clones in this sample may be carry-over from other donors' samples. Material: peripheral blood, obtained from a patient treated with radiotherapy plus ipilimumab. CDR3 coding DNA: TGTGCCAGCAGCTTTGACTTCAACTACAATGAGCAGTTCTTC. It encodes CASSFDFNYNEQFF.